Shown below are 30 T cell receptor beta chains from a single sample sequenced in a study of cytomegalovirus exposure and HLA in healthy donors. Amplification used 60 Vbeta primers and 13 Jbeta primers. TCRdb's copy holds only in-frame clones and misses some; the assay was immunoSEQ multiplex PCR. The data show roughly 150,000 clones, 65% to 85% seen once. Input material: PBMCs. Receptors were obtained from a boy under 10 years old in good health and CMV-seronegative.

This clone has just a few counts. The V call is TRBV6-1, the J call TRBJ1-1; D is ambiguous. Germline values: CDR1 MNHNS, CDR2 SASEGT. V lost 2 bases and J lost 1, with 5 bases in between. This CDR3 is 13 amino acids long. DNA of the CDR3: TGTGCCAGCAGTGAAAAAGCGAACACTGAAGCTTTCTTT. Translation: CASSEKANTEAFF.

This chain connects TRBV19 to TRBJ2-6, with 7 bases matching TRBD1. Germline CDR1 reads LNHDA; CDR2 reads SQIVND (reference sequence). This CDR3 has 16 residues. Trimming cost V 6 bases and J 1 base; bases outside gene matches: 6. The CDR3 coding sequence is TGTGCCAGTAGCCCGGGACAGCCTTCTGGGGCCAACGTCCTGACTTTC. It yields the protein CASSPGQPSGANVLTF.

V and J are TRBV5-4 and TRBJ1-6; D remains ambiguous. The germline V gene has CDR1 SGHNT and CDR2 YYREEE (reference sequence). This CDR3 comprises 13 residues. The V end lost 1 base, the J end lost 7 bases, and 6 bases lay between the germline ends. The CDR3 protein is CASSLTGNSPLHF. CDR3 DNA: TGTGCCAGCAGCTTGACGGGGAATTCACCCCTCCACTTT.

The CDR3 is CASSPGTGGLEQYF. CDR3 nucleotide sequence: TGTGCCAGCTCACCCGGGACAGGGGGCCTCGAGCAGTACTTC. The gene calls are TRBV25-1 and TRBJ2-5, with TRBD1 matching over 12 bases. The better agreement between TRBJ2-7 and the DNA end casts doubt on the J call. CDR3 length: 14 residues. Germline loops: CDR1 MGHDK, CDR2 SYGVNS.

On this clone: Other DNA sequences from this sample encode an identical CDR3 as well. This chain uses TRBV29-1 with TRBJ2-3; tentative D call: TRBD1 (5 bases). The CDR3 runs to 13 residues. Germline CDR1 SQVTM, CDR2 ANQGSEA. Between the trimmed V and J ends, which lost 4 bases and 3 bases, there was a span of 11 bases. The CDR3 region has the DNA TGCAGCGTTGCTGGCAGGGTAACAGATACGCAGTATTTT. It encodes CSVAGRVTDTQYF.

The J gene is TRBJ2-3, the V gene TRBV4-3, with 14 bases matching TRBD2. CDR3 length: 18 residues. With V trimmed by 1 base and J by 2 bases, 5 bases remained unmatched. CDR1 is LGHNA and CDR2 is YSLEER in the germline V gene. The CDR3 DNA reads as TGCGCCAGCAGCCAAGCGACTAGCGGGAGGGCCTACACAGATACGCAGTATTTT. As protein: CASSQATSGRAYTDTQYF.

The chain joins TRBV6-5 to TRBJ1-2, with D hard to call. Germline loops: CDR1 MNHEY, CDR2 SVGAGI. CDR3 size: 12 residues. The V and J ends lost 11 bases and 0 bases respectively, with 10 bases between them. For the CDR3, the DNA is TGTGCCGTGTTAGAGCCTAACTATGGCTACACCTTC. Encoded protein: CAVLEPNYGYTF.

V usage is TRBV2 and J usage is TRBJ1-1; D is possibly TRBD1 (6 bases). The CDR3 contains 14 residues. Germline V gene data show CDR1 as SNHLY and CDR2 as FYNNEI. Trimming cost V 6 bases and J 2 bases, with 13 bases left between them. The CDR3: CASRLGQPNTEAFF. CDR3 sequence (DNA): TGTGCCAGCAGACTCGGACAGCCTAACACTGAAGCTTTCTTT.

Here the CDR3 reads CASSLVGGEAFF. As DNA, the CDR3 is TGTGCCAGCAGTTTGGTAGGGGGTGAAGCTTTCTTT. The V call is TRBV27, the J call TRBJ1-1; tentatively, D is TRBD1 (6 bases). CDR3 length: 12 residues. Per the germline V gene, CDR1 is MNHEY and CDR2 is SMNVEV (reference sequence). V was pared by 3 bases and J by 7 bases, with 9 bases between.

This clone was detected only once. This sequence joins TRBV5-1 and TRBJ2-7, with TRBD1 as a possible D gene (5 bases). CDR1 SGHRS and CDR2 YFSETQ come from the germline V gene. The CDR3 is made up of 14 amino acids. Trimming pared 1 base from V and 3 bases from J, leaving 11 bases between. The DNA for the CDR3 is TGCGCCAGCAGCTTGTTAGGACAAGGCTACGAGCAGTACGTC. Translated, it gives CASSLLGQGYEQYV.

The chain is built from TRBV6-1 and TRBJ2-7, with TRBD1 matching over 8 bases. This CDR3 spans 16 amino acids. Germline-derived CDR1 and CDR2 are MNHNS and SASEGT. J lost 5 bases, V lost 2 bases, and 11 bases had no gene match. CDR3 sequence reads: CASSESPDRGSNEQYF. The CDR3 DNA reads TGTGCCAGCAGTGAATCCCCTGACAGGGGTAGTAACGAGCAGTACTTC.

The rearrangement uses TRBV29-1 and TRBJ2-1; TRBD2 agrees at 11 bases. The CDR3 consists of 14 residues. Trimming took 4 bases from V and 1 from J; bases not matched to a gene: 0. Germline V gives CDR1 SQVTM, CDR2 ANQGSEA. The CDR3 sequence: CSVASGRSYNEQFF. The CDR3, as DNA: TGCAGCGTTGCTAGCGGGAGGTCCTACAATGAGCAGTTCTTC.

This clone was observed once. This chain connects TRBV11-1 to TRBJ1-3; D is ambiguous. This CDR3 region has 14 residues. Germline CDR1 SGHAT, CDR2 FQDESV (reference sequence). With 4 bases removed from V and 3 bases from J, the gap between germline ends came to 10 bases. This chain's CDR3 is CASSSSASGNTIYF. In DNA form, the CDR3 reads TGTGCCAGCAGCTCCAGCGCGAGTGGAAACACCATATATTTT.

The chain links TRBV5-4 to TRBJ2-3; 7 nucleotides align to TRBD2. The CDR3 sequence is 17 residues long. Germline V gives CDR1 SGHNT, CDR2 YYREEE (reference sequence). The junction had 9 bases not matched to a gene; V was cut back by 2 bases and J by 0 bases. The CDR3 nucleotides read TGTGCCAGCAGCTTTCGAGGAGTGCGGGGGAGCACAGATACGCAGTATTTT. This encodes CASSFRGVRGSTDTQYF.

This chain links TRBV5-6 with TRBJ2-2; D is unclear. Germline V gene sequence: CDR1 SGHDT, CDR2 YYEEEE. The V end lost 3 bases, the J end lost 6 bases, and 15 bases lay between the germline ends. The length of the CDR3 is 15 residues. The CDR3 DNA follows: TGTGCCAGCAGCTCGAGGAGTAGTTGGGCCGGGGAGCTGTTTTTT. Its translation is CASSSRSSWAGELFF.

The V call is TRBV11-2, the J call TRBJ1-4; TRBD1 might be the D (6 bases). The CDR3 has 17 amino acids. V was trimmed by 6 bases and J by 0 bases, leaving 17 bases between them. Germline loops: CDR1 SGHAT, CDR2 FQNNGV. The CDR3 bases are TGTGCCAGCAGTTATGCAGGGGTTCGGGCAACTAATGAAAAACTGTTTTTT. This codes for CASSYAGVRATNEKLFF. Full variable domain (missing parts from reference TRBV11-2 and TRBJ1-4): EAGVAQSPRYKIIEKRQSVAFWCNPISGHATLYWYQQILGQGPKLLIQFQNNGVVDDSQLPKDRFSAERLKGVDSTLKIQPAKLEDSAVYLCASSYAGVRATNEKLFFGSGTQLSVL.

The V call is TRBV28, the J call TRBJ2-4; D is undetermined. The germline CDR1 and CDR2 sequences are MDHEN and SYDVKM. CDR3 length: 14 amino acids. V lost 3 bases and J 0 bases, leaving 6 bases between the germline ends. CDR3 region: CASSLRLAKNIQYF. The DNA of the CDR3 is TGTGCCAGCAGTTTGCGGTTAGCCAAAAACATTCAGTACTTC.

The chain recombines TRBV6-1 with TRBJ2-7; possible D gene TRBD2, 6 bases. This CDR3 is 16 amino acids long. Trimming left V 0 bases short and J 2 bases short, with 14 bases between. Germline V lookup: CDR1 MNHNS, CDR2 SASEGT. The CDR3 region has the DNA TGTGCCAGCAGTGAAGCCGGAGGACTACCAACCTACGAGCAGTACTTC. It yields the protein CASSEAGGLPTYEQYF.

CDR3 nucleotides: TGTGCCTCGGACATGGCTAATGAAAAACTGTTTTTT. It codes for CASDMANEKLFF. The chain combines TRBV30 with TRBJ1-4, with D possibly being TRBD1 (5 bases). This CDR3 has 12 residues. V was shortened by 7 bases and J by 3 bases, with 9 bases between the two germline ends. The germline gives CDR1 GTSNPN, CDR2 SVGIG (reference sequence).

V usage is TRBV5-6 and J usage is TRBJ1-3, with D maybe TRBD1 (5 bases). The CDR3 contains 16 residues. Germline V gene lookup returns CDR1 SGHDT and CDR2 YYEEEE. The ends were cut back, 5 bases at V and 2 bases at J, with 17 bases in the middle. The CDR3 is CASSSLEEGTGNTIYF. CDR3 nucleotide sequence: TGTGCCAGCAGTTCGCTCGAGGAGGGGACTGGAAACACCATATATTTT.

The rearrangement uses TRBV27 and TRBJ1-5; D ambiguous. Germline loops: CDR1 MNHEY, CDR2 SMNVEV (reference sequence). V was trimmed by 5 bases and J by 4 bases, leaving 9 bases between them. The CDR3 runs to 13 residues. CDR3 nucleotides: TGTGCCAGCAGTACACGGGGAAATCAGCCCCAGCATTTT. Amino acid sequence: CASSTRGNQPQHF.

A note on this clone: Within the sample, other DNA sequences also encode this same CDR3. The chain combines TRBV30 with TRBJ1-4; D unresolved. The germline V and J ends were trimmed by 0 bases and 5 bases, with 7 bases remaining between them. The CDR3 loop spans 13 amino acids. Looked up from germline, CDR1 is GTSNPN and CDR2 is SVGIG (reference sequence). The CDR3 DNA follows: TGTGCCTGGAGTGTTCGAGGAAATGAAAAACTGTTTTTT. Its translation: CAWSVRGNEKLFF.

This clone was recorded only once. V usage is TRBV5-4 and J usage is TRBJ1-1; D unclear. There are 14 residues in the CDR3. The V gene's germline CDR1 is SGHNT and CDR2 YYREEE (reference sequence). With 1 base removed from V and 1 base from J, the gap between germline ends came to 8 bases. The CDR3 sequence is CASSLSGRNTEAFF. CDR3 DNA: TGTGCCAGCAGCTTGAGCGGGAGGAACACTGAAGCTTTCTTT.

The rearrangement joins TRBV6-1 to TRBJ1-1; maybe TRBD1 (5 bases). The CDR3 sequence is 11 residues long. Trimming took 7 bases from V and 6 from J, leaving 9 bases between them. The germline V gene has CDR1 MNHNS and CDR2 SASEGT. The CDR3 coding sequence is TGTGCCAGCAATTGGGGGGCTGAAGCTTTCTTT. Protein: CASNWGAEAFF.

The chain has TRBV5-6 and TRBJ1-1; a possible D gene is TRBD1 (5 bases). Trimming cost V 3 bases and J 2 bases, with 8 bases left between them. From germline, CDR1 is SGHDT and CDR2 YYEEEE. The length of the CDR3 is 13 residues. The CDR3 bases are TGTGCCAGCAGCTATGGGGCAAACACTGAAGCTTTCTTT. Translating it yields CASSYGANTEAFF.

The chain uses TRBV7-9 and TRBJ1-3; TRBD1 is a possible D gene (5 bases). The germline V and J ends were trimmed by 3 bases and 2 bases, with 17 bases remaining between them. Germline-derived CDR1 and CDR2 are SEHNR and FQNEAQ (reference sequence). The CDR3 is 17 residues long. CDR3: CASSFPLGRDPGNTIYF. CDR3 sequence (DNA): TGTGCCAGCAGCTTCCCTCTCGGGAGGGACCCTGGAAACACCATATATTTT.

The gene calls are TRBV4-3 and TRBJ1-1; D is ambiguous. Germline values: CDR1 LGHNA, CDR2 YSLEER. V was trimmed by 0 bases and J by 0 bases, leaving 8 bases between them. The CDR3 runs 15 residues. The CDR3 DNA follows: TGCGCCAGCAGCCAAGAAGGCAGGATGAACACTGAAGCTTTCTTT. Its protein product is CASSQEGRMNTEAFF.

The rearrangement links TRBV29-1 to TRBJ2-1, with 9 bases matching TRBD1. CDR1 and CDR2 from the germline V gene are SQVTM and ANQGSEA. There are 12 residues in the CDR3. V dropped 4 bases and J dropped 8; count of bases not matched to a gene: 3. CDR3 in DNA: TGCAGCGTTGTGGGACAGGGCTATGAGCAGTTCTTC. It yields the protein CSVVGQGYEQFF.

This chain uses TRBV11-2 with TRBJ2-3, with D uncertain. From germline, CDR1 is SGHAT and CDR2 FQNNGV. This CDR3 has 13 amino acids. V lost 3 bases, J lost 2 bases, and 6 bases lay in between. The CDR3 is CASSLQATDTQYF. Here the CDR3 DNA reads TGTGCCAGCAGCTTGCAGGCCACAGATACGCAGTATTTT.

The rearrangement uses TRBV6-1 and TRBJ1-5; no clear D gene. The germline V gene encodes CDR1 MNHNS and CDR2 SASEGT. Trimming removed 0 bases at V and 3 bases at J, with 12 bases between. The CDR3 is made up of 16 amino acids. The CDR3 protein is CASSEARRGHNQPQHF. CDR3 nucleotides: TGTGCCAGCAGTGAAGCACGCCGAGGGCACAATCAGCCCCAGCATTTT.